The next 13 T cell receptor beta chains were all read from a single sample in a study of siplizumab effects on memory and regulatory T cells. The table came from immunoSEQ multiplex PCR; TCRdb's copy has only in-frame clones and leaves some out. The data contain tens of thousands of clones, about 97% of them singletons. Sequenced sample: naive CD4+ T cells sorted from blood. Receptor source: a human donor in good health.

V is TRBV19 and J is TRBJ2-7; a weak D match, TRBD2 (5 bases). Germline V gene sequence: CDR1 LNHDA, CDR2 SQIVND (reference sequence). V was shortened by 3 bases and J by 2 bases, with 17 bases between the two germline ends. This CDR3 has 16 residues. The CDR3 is CASSMTTGLSPYEQYF. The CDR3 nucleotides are TGTGCCAGTAGTATGACAACGGGATTAAGTCCCTACGAGCAGTACTTC.

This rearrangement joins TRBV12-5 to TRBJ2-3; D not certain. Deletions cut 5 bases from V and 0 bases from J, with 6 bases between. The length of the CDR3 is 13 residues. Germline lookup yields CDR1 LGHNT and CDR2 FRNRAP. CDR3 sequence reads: CASGHASTDTQYF. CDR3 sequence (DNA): TGTGCTAGTGGTCATGCTAGCACAGATACGCAGTATTTT.

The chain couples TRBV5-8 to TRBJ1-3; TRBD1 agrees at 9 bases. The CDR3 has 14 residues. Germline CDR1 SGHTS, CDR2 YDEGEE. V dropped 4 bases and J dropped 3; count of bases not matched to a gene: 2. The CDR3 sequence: CASSRDRVGNTIYF. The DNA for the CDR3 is TGTGCCAGCAGCCGGGACAGGGTTGGAAACACCATATATTTT.

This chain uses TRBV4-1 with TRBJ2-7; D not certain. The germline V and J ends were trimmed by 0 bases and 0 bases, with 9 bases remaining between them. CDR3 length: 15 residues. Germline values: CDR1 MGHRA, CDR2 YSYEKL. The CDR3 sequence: CASSQETRSSYEQYF. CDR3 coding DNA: TGCGCCAGCAGCCAAGAAACCCGTAGCTCCTACGAGCAGTACTTC.

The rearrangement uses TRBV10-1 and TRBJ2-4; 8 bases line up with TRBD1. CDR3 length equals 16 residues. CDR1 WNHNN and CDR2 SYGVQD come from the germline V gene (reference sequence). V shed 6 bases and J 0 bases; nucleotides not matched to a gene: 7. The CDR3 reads CASRVDRALAKNIQYF. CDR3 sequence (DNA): TGCGCCAGCAGGGTGGACAGGGCTTTAGCCAAAAACATTCAGTACTTC.

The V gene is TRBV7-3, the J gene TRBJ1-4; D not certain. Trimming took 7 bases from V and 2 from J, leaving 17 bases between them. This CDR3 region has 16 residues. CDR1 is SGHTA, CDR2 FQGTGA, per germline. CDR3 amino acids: CASKLSQHSTNEKLFF. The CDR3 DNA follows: TGTGCCAGCAAACTATCACAGCATTCCACTAATGAAAAACTGTTTTTT.

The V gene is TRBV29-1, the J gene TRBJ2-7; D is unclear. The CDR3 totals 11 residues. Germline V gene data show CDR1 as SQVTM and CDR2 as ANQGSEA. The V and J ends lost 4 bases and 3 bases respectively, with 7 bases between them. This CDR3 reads CSVAWDYEQYF. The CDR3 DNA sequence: TGCAGCGTTGCATGGGACTACGAGCAGTACTTC.

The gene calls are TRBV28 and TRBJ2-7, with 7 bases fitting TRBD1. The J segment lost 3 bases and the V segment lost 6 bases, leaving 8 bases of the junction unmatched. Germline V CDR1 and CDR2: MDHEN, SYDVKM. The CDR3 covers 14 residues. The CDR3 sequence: CASSGTGALYEQYF. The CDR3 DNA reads TGTGCCAGCAGCGGCACAGGGGCCCTCTACGAGCAGTACTTC.

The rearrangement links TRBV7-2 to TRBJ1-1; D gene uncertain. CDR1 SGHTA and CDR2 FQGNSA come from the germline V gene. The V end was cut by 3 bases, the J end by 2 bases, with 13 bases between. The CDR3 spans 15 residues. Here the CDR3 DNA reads TGTGCCAGCAGCTTCGGTGGGGTAGGTAACACTGAAGCTTTCTTT. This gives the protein CASSFGGVGNTEAFF.

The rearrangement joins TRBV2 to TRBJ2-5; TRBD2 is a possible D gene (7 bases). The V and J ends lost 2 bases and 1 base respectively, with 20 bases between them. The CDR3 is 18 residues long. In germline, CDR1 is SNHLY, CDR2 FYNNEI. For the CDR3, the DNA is TGTGCCAGCAGTGAATATTGGGGGGGCAGTGGGCTCCAAGAGACCCAGTACTTC. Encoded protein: CASSEYWGGSGLQETQYF. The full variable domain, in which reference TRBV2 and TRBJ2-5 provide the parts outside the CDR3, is EPEVTQTPSHQVTQMGQEVILRCVPISNHLYFYWYRQILGQKVEFLVSFYNNEISEKSEIFDDQFSVERPDGSNFTLKIRSTKLEDSAMYFCASSEYWGGSGLQETQYFGPGTRLLVL.

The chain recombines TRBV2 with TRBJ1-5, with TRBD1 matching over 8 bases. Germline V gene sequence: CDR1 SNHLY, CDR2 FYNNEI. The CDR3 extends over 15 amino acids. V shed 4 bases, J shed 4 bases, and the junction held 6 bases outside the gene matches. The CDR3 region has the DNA TGTGCCAGCAGTGCCCGGACAGGGCTGAATCAGCCCCAGCATTTT. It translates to CASSARTGLNQPQHF.

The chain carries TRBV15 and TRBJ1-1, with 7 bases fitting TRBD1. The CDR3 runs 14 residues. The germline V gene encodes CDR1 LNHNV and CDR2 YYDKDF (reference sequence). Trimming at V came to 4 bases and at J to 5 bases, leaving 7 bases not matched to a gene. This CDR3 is CATSTRQGWTEAFF. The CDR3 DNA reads TGTGCCACCAGCACCAGACAGGGTTGGACTGAAGCTTTCTTT. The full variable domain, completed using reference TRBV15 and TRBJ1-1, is DAMVIQNPRYQVTQFGKPVTLSCSQTLNHNVMYWYQQKSSQAPKLLFHYYDKDFNNEADTPDNFQSRRPNTSFCFLDIRSPGLGDTAMYLCATSTRQGWTEAFFGQGTRLTVV.

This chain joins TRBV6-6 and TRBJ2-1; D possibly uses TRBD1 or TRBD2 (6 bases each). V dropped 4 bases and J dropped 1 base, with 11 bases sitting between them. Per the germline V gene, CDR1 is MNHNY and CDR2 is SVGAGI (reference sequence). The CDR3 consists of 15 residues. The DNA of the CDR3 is TGTGCCAGCAGTTTGGGGGGCAGGTCCTACAATGAGCAGTTCTTC. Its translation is CASSLGGRSYNEQFF.